This is a list of T cell receptor beta chains from one sample in a study of blood T cell repertoires in COVID-19. The assay was immunoSEQ multiplex PCR, and TCRdb's table has in-frame clones only and misses some. This sample has approximately 310,000 clones; around 86% occur once, and the top ten carry 1%. Source material: peripheral blood. The receptor set was obtained from a man aged 50-59 years with active or convalescent COVID-19. CDR3s include the opening cysteine and the closing phenylalanine or tryptophan. D genes are given only for firm matches. Rows give clone size only sometimes, using once, few, many, or a class for an expanded clone.

V	J	size	D	DNA	CDR3
TRBV9	TRBJ1-2	-	TRBD1	TGTGCCAGCAGCGTAGCTCTCGGACAGGAAGGCTACACCTTC	CASSVALGQEGYTF
TRBV6-5	TRBJ1-6	-	-	TGTGCCAGCAGTTACTCCGGGGGAAATAATTCACCCCTCCACTTT	CASSYSGGNNSPLHF
TRBV9	TRBJ1-2	once	-	TGTGCCAGCAGCGTAGGGTCGGGGTTTTATGGCTACACCTTC	CASSVGSGFYGYTF
TRBV6-5	TRBJ1-5	-	-	TGTGCCAGCAGTCCCGGACAGACTAATCAGCCCCAGCATTTT	CASSPGQTNQPQHF
TRBV4-1	TRBJ1-1	-	TRBD1	TGCGCCAGCAGCCAAGCGGACAGGGGGCGTACTGAAGCTTTCTTT	CASSQADRGRTEAFF
TRBV7-8	TRBJ1-6	-	-	TGTGCCAGCAGCCTCCACGGAGTCTTGGATTCACCCCTCCACTTT	CASSLHGVLDSPLHF
TRBV19	TRBJ1-2	-	-	TGTGCCAGTAGTATTAGTAGGCCCGGAGGCTATGGCTACACCTTC	CASSISRPGGYGYTF
TRBV5-6	TRBJ1-2	-	TRBD1	TGTGCCAGCAGCCAGACAGGGATCCTTTATGGCTACACCTTC	CASSQTGILYGYTF
TRBV28	TRBJ1-4	-	TRBD1	TGTGCCAGCAGTTCAGGCAAACGACAGGGGAATGAAAAACTGTTTTTT	CASSSGKRQGNEKLFF
TRBV27	TRBJ1-1	-	TRBD1	TGTGCCAGCAGTTTTATGGGGGACAGGGGGACCACTGAAGCTTTCTTT	CASSFMGDRGTTEAFF
TRBV5-1	TRBJ2-3	once	TRBD2	TGCGCCAGCAGCTTCGGTAGCGGGGTGTCCGGGGATACGCAGTATTTT	CASSFGSGVSGDTQYF
TRBV28	TRBJ2-7	once	TRBD2	TGTGCCAGCCGCCAGCGGGTTGGTAGCGGGAGCTACGAGCAGTACTTC	CASRQRVGSGSYEQYF
TRBV28	TRBJ2-5	-	TRBD2	TGTGCCAGCAGTTCCCCCCGACTAGCGGGAGAGACCCAGTACTTC	CASSSPRLAGETQYF
TRBV6-2/TRBV6-3	TRBJ1-2	-	-	TGTGCCAGCAGTCCGCCCCAGCAGGGCCATTACTGGTATGGCTACACCTTC	CASSPPQQGHYWYGYTF
TRBV28	TRBJ1-6	-	TRBD1	TGTGCCAGCAGTTTAGACAGGGATAACCCAGAACCCGATTCACCCCTCCACTTT	CASSLDRDNPEPDSPLHF
TRBV28	TRBJ1-2	few	-	TGTGCCAGCAGTCCTTGGACAGACGGCTACACCTTC	CASSPWTDGYTF
TRBV6-1	TRBJ1-6	-	TRBD1	TGTGCCAGCAGTGGGAACAGGGGAGCTCCTCATAATTCACCCCTCCACTTT	CASSGNRGAPHNSPLHF
TRBV5-8	TRBJ2-6	-	-	TGTGCCAGCAGCTTCTGGGGGGCTGGGGCCAACGTCCTGACTTTC	CASSFWGAGANVLTF
TRBV6-2/TRBV6-3	TRBJ2-7	-	-	TGTGCCAGCAGTTCCCATACCCCGACTAGCTACGAGCAGTACTTC	CASSSHTPTSYEQYF
TRBV7-2	TRBJ1-5	-	TRBD1	TGTGCCAGCAGCTCGGGACAGGGATATCAGCCCCAGCATTTT	CASSSGQGYQPQHF
TRBV19	TRBJ1-2	-	-	TGTGCCAGTAGTTTTACGGACGGCACGGGGGGCTACACCTTC	CASSFTDGTGGYTF
TRBV7-6	TRBJ2-5	-	-	TGTGCCAGCAGCTCCTCCCCCCCGGAGACCCAGTACTTC	CASSSSPPETQYF
TRBV5-1	TRBJ2-1	once	TRBD1	TGCGCCAGCACCCCGGAGGGGACAGGAAAGTCCTACAATGAGCAGTTCTTC	CASTPEGTGKSYNEQFF
TRBV30	TRBJ2-3	-	-	TGTGCCTGGAGTAGGGGCGAGAATACGCAGTATTTT	CAWSRGENTQYF
TRBV28	TRBJ2-3	-	-	TGTGCCAGCAGTTTACCACAGGGAGGGGTCACAGATACGCAGTATTTT	CASSLPQGGVTDTQYF
TRBV11-2	TRBJ2-1	-	TRBD2	TGTGCCAGCAGCTTTCAGCGGGGGGGATGGAATGAGCAGTTCTTC	CASSFQRGGWNEQFF
TRBV10-3	TRBJ2-1	-	TRBD2	TGTGCCATCAGTACCGGGACTAGGGGGACCAATGAGCAGTTCTTC	CAISTGTRGTNEQFF
TRBV3-1/TRBV3-2	TRBJ1-4	-	-	TGTGCCAGCAGCCAAGATTATTACAGGGTGACTAATGAAAAACTGTTTTTT	CASSQDYYRVTNEKLFF
TRBV28	TRBJ1-2	-	TRBD1	TGTGCCAGCAGTTCCCCAGGGGGCGCCCACTATGGCTACACCTTC	CASSSPGGAHYGYTF
TRBV5-1	TRBJ1-6	-	-	TGCGCCAGCAGCTTGGTCGGAGCTCCGACGAATAATTCACCCCTCCACTTT	CASSLVGAPTNNSPLHF
TRBV6-6	TRBJ1-5	-	-	TGTGCCAGCAACTCGAGGGGGAGCAATCAGCCCCAGCATTTT	CASNSRGSNQPQHF
TRBV3-1/TRBV3-2	TRBJ2-7	-	-	TGTGCCAGCAGCCTTAATTACGAGCAGTACTTC	CASSLNYEQYF
TRBV5-1	TRBJ1-4	-	TRBD1	TGCGCCAGCAGCCCACTACCTACAGGGGGCAATGAAAAACTGTTTTTT	CASSPLPTGGNEKLFF
TRBV30	TRBJ1-6	-	-	TGTGCCTGGGGCCCACTTATGAATTCACCCCTCCACTTT	CAWGPLMNSPLHF
TRBV28	TRBJ1-1	-	TRBD1	TGTGCCAGCAGTTCACCTGGACAGGGGAACACTGAAGCTTTCTTT	CASSSPGQGNTEAFF
TRBV6-5	TRBJ2-3	-	-	TGTGCCAGCAGTTACTCAGGCAGGTTGGGCGCAGATACGCAGTATTTT	CASSYSGRLGADTQYF
TRBV2	TRBJ2-3	once	-	TGTGCCAGCAGCCAGACGCGGGTGGCAGATACGCAGTATTTT	CASSQTRVADTQYF
TRBV15	TRBJ1-5	once	-	TGTGCCACCAGCAGAGAACCTATCGAGCGCAATCAGCCCCAGCATTTT	CATSREPIERNQPQHF
TRBV2	TRBJ2-1	-	-	TGTGCCAGCACTGGGGGCAGAATCGATGAGCAGTTCTTC	CASTGGRIDEQFF
TRBV5-1	TRBJ1-1	few	-	TGCGCCAGCAGAGCGGACCCGAACACTGAAGCTTTCTTT	CASRADPNTEAFF
TRBV9	TRBJ1-4	-	-	TGTGCCAGCAGCGTAGGTGCCCGGAGTGAAAAACTGTTTTTT	CASSVGARSEKLFF
TRBV27	TRBJ2-7	-	TRBD2	TGTGCCAGCAGTTCGCTAGCGGGAGGGAACTCCTACGAGCAGTACTTC	CASSSLAGGNSYEQYF
TRBV28	TRBJ2-7	-	-	TGTGCCAGCAGGTCACAGGGGGGGGCCTACGAGCAGTACTTC	CASRSQGGAYEQYF
TRBV18	TRBJ2-5	-	-	TGTGCCAGCTCACCACAGGGGCGCGAGACCCAGTACTTC	CASSPQGRETQYF
TRBV2	TRBJ2-1	-	TRBD2	TGTGCCAGCAGTGAAGCAAGGGGACTAGAAGGCAATGAGCAGTTCTTC	CASSEARGLEGNEQFF
TRBV5-1	TRBJ2-3	-	TRBD1	TGCGCCAGCAGCCAGAGAACCATCAGGGGGTACACAGATACGCAGTATTTT	CASSQRTIRGYTDTQYF
TRBV7-8	TRBJ2-1	-	TRBD2	TGTGCCAGCAGCTTAGAGACTAGCGGGGGCTACAATGAGCAGTTCTTC	CASSLETSGGYNEQFF